This T cell receptor beta chain was sequenced for a study of T-cell reconstitution after alpha-beta-depleted transplantation in children. This clonotype turned up a few times. Its antigen is currently unknown. Researchers prepared the TCRbeta library using unique molecular identifiers, the study reports. TCRdb reprocessed the PCR reads with MiXCR, giving one entry per CDR3 protein. Altogether tens of thousands of distinct CDR3 sequences are present, 15% to 20% being singletons, with the ten largest covering about half. Study-wide results and limits: Some patients owed their high day-60 TCRbeta diversity to surviving recipient T cells and thymic progenitors. Reports say that about two months after transplant, the alpha-beta T cells came out of several hundred graft clones that had expanded. T-cell numbers and diversity one year post-transplant derived largely from freshly generated T cells.

CDR3 size: 12 residues. V was trimmed by 5 bases and J by 9 bases, leaving 13 bases between them. The germline V gene encodes CDR1 LGHDT and CDR2 YNNKEL (reference sequence). The TCR comes from a male patient aged 2-15 years who had a stem cell transplant for acute lymphoblastic leukemia, so the T cells may come from the graft donor. V is TRBV3-1 and J is TRBJ2-5; no reliable D call. The starting material was PBMCs, mostly from graft donor cells, obtained 360 days after TCRalphabeta/CD19-depleted stem cell transplant. CDR3 coding DNA: TGTGCCAGCAGCGTCCTTGGTAGATCCCAGTACTTC. Translation: CASSVLGRSQYF.